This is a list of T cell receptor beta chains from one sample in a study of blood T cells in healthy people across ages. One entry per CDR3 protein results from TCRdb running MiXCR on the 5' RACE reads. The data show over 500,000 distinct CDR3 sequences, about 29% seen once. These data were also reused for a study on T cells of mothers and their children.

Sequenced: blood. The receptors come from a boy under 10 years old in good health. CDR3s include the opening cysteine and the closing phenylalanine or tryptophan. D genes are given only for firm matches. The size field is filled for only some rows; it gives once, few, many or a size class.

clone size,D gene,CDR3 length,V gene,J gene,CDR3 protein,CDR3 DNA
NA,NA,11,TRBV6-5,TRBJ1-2,CAATGGQGYTF,TGTGCCGCCACCGGGGGCCAAGGCTACACCTTC
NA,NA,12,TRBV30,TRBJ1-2,CAWTRGTDGYTF,TGTGCCTGGACGCGAGGGACCGATGGCTACACCTTC
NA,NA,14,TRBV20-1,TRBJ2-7,CSATLVTLNYEQYF,TGCAGTGCGACCCTCGTCACCCTAAACTACGAGCAGTACTTC
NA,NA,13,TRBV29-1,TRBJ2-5,CSAQRRSQETQYF,TGCAGCGCCCAGCGGCGGAGTCAAGAGACCCAGTACTTC
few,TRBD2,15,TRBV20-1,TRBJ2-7,CSAYQGSGRSYEQYF,TGCAGTGCTTACCAGGGAAGCGGGAGATCCTACGAGCAGTACTTC
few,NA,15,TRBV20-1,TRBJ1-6,CSATRGGRYNSPLHF,TGCAGTGCCACCCGGGGCGGCAGATATAATTCACCCCTCCACTTT
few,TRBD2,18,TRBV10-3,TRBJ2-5,CAISEPIRASGHQETQYF,TGTGCCATCAGTGAACCGATCCGGGCTAGCGGCCACCAAGAGACCCAGTACTTC
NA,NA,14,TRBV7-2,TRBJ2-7,CASSLQASSYEQYF,TGTGCCAGCAGCTTACAGGCTAGCTCCTACGAGCAGTACTTC
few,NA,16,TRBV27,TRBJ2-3,CASSPSPSLFTDTQYF,TGTGCCAGCAGTCCATCCCCCTCTCTGTTCACAGATACGCAGTATTTT
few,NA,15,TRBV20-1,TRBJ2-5,CSATGPAEGGETQYF,TGCAGTGCCACCGGCCCTGCAGAGGGCGGAGAGACCCAGTACTTC
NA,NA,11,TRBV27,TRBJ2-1,CASSKANEQFF,TGTGCCAGCAGCAAGGCAAATGAGCAGTTCTTC
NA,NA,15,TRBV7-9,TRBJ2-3,CASSFRGSSTDTQYF,TGTGCCAGCAGCTTCCGGGGTTCTAGCACAGATACGCAGTATTTT
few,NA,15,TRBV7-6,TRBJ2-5,CASSPLGAAQETQYF,TGTGCCAGCAGCCCCCTGGGGGCAGCTCAAGAGACCCAGTACTTC
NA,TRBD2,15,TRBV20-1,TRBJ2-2,CSARVAGGPSGELFF,TGCAGTGCTAGGGTAGCGGGAGGGCCATCAGGGGAGCTGTTTTTT
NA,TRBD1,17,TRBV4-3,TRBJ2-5,CASSQEPPGQIGETQYF,TGCGCCAGCAGCCAAGAACCTCCGGGACAGATAGGAGAGACCCAGTACTTC
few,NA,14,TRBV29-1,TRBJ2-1,CSVEVSASLGQQFF,TGCAGCGTTGAAGTATCGGCTAGCTTGGGGCAGCAGTTCTTC
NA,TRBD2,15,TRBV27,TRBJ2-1,CASSMTSGSFEGQFF,TGTGCCAGCAGCATGACTAGCGGGAGTTTCGAGGGGCAGTTCTTC
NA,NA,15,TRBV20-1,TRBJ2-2,CSAYPRTKNTGELFF,TGCAGTGCTTACCCTCGGACAAAGAACACCGGGGAGCTGTTTTTT
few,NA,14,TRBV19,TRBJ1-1,CASSIPTGTTEAFF,TGTGCCAGTAGTATTCCTACAGGGACCACTGAAGCTTTCTTT
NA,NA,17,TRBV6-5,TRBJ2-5,CASSHRLAAKRGETQYF,TGTGCCAGCAGTCACAGATTAGCGGCCAAGAGGGGAGAGACCCAGTACTTC
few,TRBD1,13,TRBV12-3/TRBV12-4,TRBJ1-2,CASSLGDRAGYTF,TGTGCCAGCAGTTTAGGGGACAGGGCGGGCTACACCTTC
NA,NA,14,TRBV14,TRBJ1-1,CASSPRGASTEAFF,TGTGCCAGCAGCCCCCGGGGAGCGAGCACTGAAGCTTTCTTT
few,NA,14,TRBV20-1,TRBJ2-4,CSALRASRANIQYF,TGCAGTGCTTTGCGGGCTAGCAGGGCCAACATTCAGTACTTC
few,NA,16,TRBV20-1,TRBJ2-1,CSARDSETSSYNEQFF,TGCAGTGCTAGAGATTCGGAGACTAGCTCCTACAATGAGCAGTTCTTC
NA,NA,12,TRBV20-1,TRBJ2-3,CSAPRSSDTQYF,TGCAGTGCCCCAAGATCGTCAGATACGCAGTATTTT
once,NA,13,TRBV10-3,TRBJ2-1,CAISSGGGNEQFF,TGTGCCATCAGTTCGGGGGGCGGGAATGAGCAGTTCTTC
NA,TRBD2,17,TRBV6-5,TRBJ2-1,CASSYLPSGVYGNEQFF,TGTGCCAGCAGTTATCTGCCTAGCGGGGTCTATGGTAATGAGCAGTTCTTC
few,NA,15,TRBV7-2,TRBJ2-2,CASSLDRTDTGELFF,TGTGCCAGCAGCTTAGATAGGACAGACACCGGGGAGCTGTTTTTT
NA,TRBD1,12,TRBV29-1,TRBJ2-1,CSVEQGDNEQFF,TGCAGCGTTGAACAGGGGGACAATGAGCAGTTCTTC
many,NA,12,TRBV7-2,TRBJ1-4,CASSLVSEKLFF,TGTGCCAGCAGCTTAGTCTCTGAAAAACTGTTTTTT
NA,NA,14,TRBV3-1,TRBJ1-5,CASSQGRGSQPQHF,TGTGCCAGCAGCCAAGGAAGGGGCAGTCAGCCCCAGCATTTT
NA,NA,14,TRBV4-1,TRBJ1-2,CASSQEGGSYGYTF,TGCGCCAGCAGCCAAGAGGGGGGTAGCTATGGCTACACCTTC
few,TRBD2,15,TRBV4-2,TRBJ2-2,CASSQGDYYTGELFF,TGTGCCAGCAGCCAAGGGGACTACTACACCGGGGAGCTGTTTTTT
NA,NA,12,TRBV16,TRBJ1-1,CASSQFGGKAFF,TGTGCCAGCAGCCAATTTGGGGGGAAAGCTTTCTTT
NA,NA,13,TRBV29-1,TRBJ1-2,CSVDSGAEDGYTF,TGCAGCGTTGACTCGGGGGCCGAAGATGGCTACACCTTC
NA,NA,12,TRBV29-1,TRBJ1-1,CSVLRMNTEAFF,TGCAGCGTGCTCAGGATGAACACTGAAGCTTTCTTT
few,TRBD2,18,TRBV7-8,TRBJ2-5,CASSLRLAGGPRQETQYF,TGTGCCAGCAGCTTACGACTAGCGGGGGGGCCGAGGCAAGAGACCCAGTACTTC
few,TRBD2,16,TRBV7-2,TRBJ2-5,CASSTGTSGRAKTQYF,TGTGCCAGCAGCACGGGGACTAGCGGGAGGGCGAAGACCCAGTACTTC
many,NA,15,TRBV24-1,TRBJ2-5,CATSDLGHPKETQYF,TGTGCCACCAGTGACCTGGGACACCCCAAAGAGACCCAGTACTTC
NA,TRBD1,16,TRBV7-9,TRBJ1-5,CASSLGGTGGNQPQHF,TGTGCCAGCAGCTTAGGAGGGACAGGAGGCAATCAGCCCCAGCATTTT
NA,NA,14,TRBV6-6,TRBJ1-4,CASTNPPRNEKLFF,TGTGCCAGCACTAACCCGCCGCGGAATGAAAAACTGTTTTTT
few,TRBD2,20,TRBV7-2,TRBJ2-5,CASSLARLAGGKMGLETQYF,TGTGCCAGCAGCTTAGCGAGACTAGCGGGAGGAAAAATGGGTTTGGAGACCCAGTACTTC
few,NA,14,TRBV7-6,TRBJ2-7,CASSLGPDPAEQYF,TGTGCCAGCAGCTTAGGTCCGGACCCCGCCGAGCAGTACTTC
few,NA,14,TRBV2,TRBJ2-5,CASITEGAQETQYF,TGTGCCAGCATCACGGAAGGGGCCCAAGAGACCCAGTACTTC
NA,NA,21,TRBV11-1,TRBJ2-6,CASRTIGGYRRGVSGANVLTF,TGTGCCAGCAGGACGATCGGGGGATACAGGAGAGGGGTGTCTGGGGCCAACGTCCTGACTTTC
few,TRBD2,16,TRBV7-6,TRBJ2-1,CASSLATSGSPREQFF,TGTGCCAGCAGCTTGGCAACTAGCGGGAGCCCGCGCGAGCAGTTCTTC
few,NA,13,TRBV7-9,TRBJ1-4,CATRFLQGEKLFF,TGTGCCACCCGATTCCTTCAAGGTGAAAAACTGTTTTTT
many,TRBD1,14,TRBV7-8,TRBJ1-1,CASSLVRGRTEAFF,TGTGCCAGCAGCTTAGTCAGGGGGCGGACTGAAGCTTTCTTT
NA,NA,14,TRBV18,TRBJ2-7,CASSPGEISYEQYF,TGTGCCAGCTCACCAGGGGAGATATCCTACGAGCAGTACTTC
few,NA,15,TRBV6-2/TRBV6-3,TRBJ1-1,CASTDARTANTEAFF,TGTGCCAGCACGGATGCGAGGACAGCGAACACTGAAGCTTTCTTT
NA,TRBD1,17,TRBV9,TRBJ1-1,CASSVSGGFGWNTEAFF,TGTGCCAGCAGCGTATCAGGGGGTTTCGGTTGGAACACTGAAGCTTTCTTT
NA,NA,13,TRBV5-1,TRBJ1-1,CASSLAPYRVAFF,TGCGCCAGCAGCTTGGCCCCCTACAGAGTAGCTTTCTTT
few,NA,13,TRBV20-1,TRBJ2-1,CSAIEIPRNEQFF,TGCAGTGCTATCGAGATCCCCCGGAATGAGCAGTTCTTC
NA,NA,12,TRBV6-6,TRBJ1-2,CAIQPGNYGYTF,TGTGCCATCCAACCCGGGAACTATGGCTACACCTTC
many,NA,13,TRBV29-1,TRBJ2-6,CSVEATGANVLTF,TGCAGCGTTGAGGCTACCGGGGCCAACGTCCTGACTTTC
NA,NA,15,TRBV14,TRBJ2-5,CASSQAFGRQETQYF,TGTGCCAGCAGCCAAGCATTCGGCAGGCAAGAGACCCAGTACTTC
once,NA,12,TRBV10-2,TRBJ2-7,CASISSSYEQYF,TGCGCCAGCATCAGTAGTTCCTACGAGCAGTACTTC
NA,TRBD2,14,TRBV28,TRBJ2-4,CASSSPGLAGIQYF,TGTGCCAGCAGTTCCCCGGGACTAGCGGGCATTCAGTACTTC
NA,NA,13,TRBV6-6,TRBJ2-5,CASRRTPEWAQYF,TGTGCCAGCAGGAGGACCCCTGAATGGGCCCAGTACTTC
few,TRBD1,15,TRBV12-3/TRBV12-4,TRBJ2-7,CASSFGLDRGGEQYF,TGTGCCAGCAGTTTTGGATTAGACAGGGGTGGCGAGCAGTACTTC